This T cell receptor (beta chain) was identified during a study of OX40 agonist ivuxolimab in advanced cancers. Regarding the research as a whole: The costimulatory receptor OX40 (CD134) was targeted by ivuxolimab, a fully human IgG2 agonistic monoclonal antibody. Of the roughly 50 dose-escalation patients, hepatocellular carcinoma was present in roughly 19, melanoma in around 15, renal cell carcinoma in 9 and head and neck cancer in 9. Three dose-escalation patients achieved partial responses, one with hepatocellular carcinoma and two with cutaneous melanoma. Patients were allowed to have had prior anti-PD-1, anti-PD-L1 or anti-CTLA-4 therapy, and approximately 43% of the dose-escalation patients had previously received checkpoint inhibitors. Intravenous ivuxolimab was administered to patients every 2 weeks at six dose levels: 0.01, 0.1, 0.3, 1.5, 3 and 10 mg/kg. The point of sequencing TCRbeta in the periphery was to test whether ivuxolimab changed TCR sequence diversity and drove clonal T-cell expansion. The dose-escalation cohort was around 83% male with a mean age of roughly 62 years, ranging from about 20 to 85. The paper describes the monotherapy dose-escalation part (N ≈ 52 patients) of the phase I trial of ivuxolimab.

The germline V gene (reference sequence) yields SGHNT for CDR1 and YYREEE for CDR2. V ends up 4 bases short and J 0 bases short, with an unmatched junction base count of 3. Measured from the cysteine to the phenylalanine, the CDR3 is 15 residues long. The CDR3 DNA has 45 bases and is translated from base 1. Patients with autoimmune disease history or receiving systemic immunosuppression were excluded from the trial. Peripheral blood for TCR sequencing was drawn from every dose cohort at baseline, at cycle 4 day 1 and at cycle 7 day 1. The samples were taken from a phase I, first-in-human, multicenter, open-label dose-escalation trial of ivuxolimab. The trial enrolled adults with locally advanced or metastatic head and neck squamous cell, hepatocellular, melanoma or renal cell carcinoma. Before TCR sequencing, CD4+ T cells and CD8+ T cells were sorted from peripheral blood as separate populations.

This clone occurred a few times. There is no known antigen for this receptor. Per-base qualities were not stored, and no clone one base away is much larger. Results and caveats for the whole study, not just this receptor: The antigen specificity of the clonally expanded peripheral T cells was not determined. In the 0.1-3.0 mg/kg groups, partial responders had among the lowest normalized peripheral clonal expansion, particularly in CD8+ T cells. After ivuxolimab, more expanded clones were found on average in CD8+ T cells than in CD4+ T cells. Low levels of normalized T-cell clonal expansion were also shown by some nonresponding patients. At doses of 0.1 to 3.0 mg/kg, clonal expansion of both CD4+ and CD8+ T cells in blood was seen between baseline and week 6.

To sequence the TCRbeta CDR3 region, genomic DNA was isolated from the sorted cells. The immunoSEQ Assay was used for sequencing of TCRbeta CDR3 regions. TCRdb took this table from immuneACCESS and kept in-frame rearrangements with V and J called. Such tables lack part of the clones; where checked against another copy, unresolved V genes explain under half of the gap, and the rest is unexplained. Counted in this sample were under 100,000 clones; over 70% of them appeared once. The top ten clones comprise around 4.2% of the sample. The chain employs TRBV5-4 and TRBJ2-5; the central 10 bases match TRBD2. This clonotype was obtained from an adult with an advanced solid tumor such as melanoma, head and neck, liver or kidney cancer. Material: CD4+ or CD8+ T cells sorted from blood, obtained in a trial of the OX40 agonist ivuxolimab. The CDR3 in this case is CASSQAGGDQETQYF. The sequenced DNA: TGTGCCAGCAGCCAAGCGGGAGGGGACCAAGAGACCCAGTACTTC.